This T cell receptor (beta chain) was documented in a study of blood T cell repertoires in COVID-19. Turning to the study itself: Both acute and convalescent COVID-19 samples were obtained from the United States, Italy and Spain. T cells, B-cell-depleted T cells, or PBMCs provided the cDNA or gDNA that served as material.

Seattle patient enrollment occurred during active infection, with longitudinal follow-up thereafter. Trimming took 4 bases from V and 8 from J, leaving 18 bases between them. The germline CDR1 and CDR2 sequences are LGHNA and YSLEER. CDR3 size: 15 residues. The method was immunoSEQ multiplex PCR; TCRdb's version includes in-frame clones alone and lacks a portion of them. The sample contains some 310,000 clones, nearly 90% of which appear only once. The sample was peripheral blood. The TCR originated in a woman aged 40 to 49 with COVID-19, enrolled during active disease. This chain links TRBV4-3 with TRBJ1-3; D not resolved. CDR3 sequence reads: CASSLDMAGADTIYF. In DNA, the CDR3 is TGCGCCAGCAGCCTGGATATGGCGGGCGCTGACACCATATATTTT.